These 32 T cell receptor beta chains were sequenced from one sample in a study of T cell changes during pregnancy in multiple sclerosis. Repertoires were generated with immunoSEQ multiplex PCR, while TCRdb's copy carries only in-frame clones and drops some. The table includes about 50,000 clones, roughly nine tenths detected once. This material consisted of CD4+ T cells from peripheral blood mononuclear cells, taken before pregnancy. Source of these receptors: a female donor with multiple sclerosis, enrolled in a pregnancy study.

The V gene is TRBV6-1, the J gene TRBJ2-2; D is possibly TRBD2 (5 bases). V was pared by 6 bases and J by 3 bases, with 14 bases between. The germline V gene encodes CDR1 MNHNS and CDR2 SASEGT. The CDR3 consists of 15 residues. CDR3 sequence: CASRTGNTDTGELFF. The CDR3, as DNA: TGTGCCAGCAGAACGGGGAATACGGACACCGGGGAGCTGTTTTTT.

The chain links TRBV18 to TRBJ2-5; 8 bases are shared with TRBD1. The germline gives CDR1 KGHSH, CDR2 LQKENI. J was trimmed by 1 base and V by 4 bases; bases with no gene match: 2. This CDR3 spans 14 amino acids. The CDR3 spells CASSHGQGQETQYF. CDR3 bases: TGTGCCAGCTCACATGGACAGGGCCAAGAGACCCAGTACTTC. Full variable domain (remainder filled in from reference TRBV18 and TRBJ2-5): NAGVMQNPRHLVRRRGQEARLRCSPMKGHSHVYWYRQLPEEGLKFMVYLQKENIIDESGMPKERFSAEFPKEGPSILRIQQVVRGDSAAYFCASSHGQGQETQYFGPGTRLLVL.

This chain joins TRBV19 and TRBJ2-1, with D perhaps TRBD2 (5 bases). CDR3 length: 13 residues. V was clipped by 6 bases and J by 9 bases, with 15 bases between them. The germline V gene has CDR1 LNHDA and CDR2 SQIVND (reference sequence). The CDR3 region is CASRGLGGIEQFF. The CDR3 coding sequence is TGTGCCAGTAGAGGGCTAGGAGGTATTGAGCAGTTCTTC. Combining the CDR3 with reference TRBV19 and TRBJ2-1 gives the whole variable domain DGGITQSPKYLFRKEGQNVTLSCEQNLNHDAMYWYRQDPGQGLRLIYYSQIVNDFQKGDIAEGYSVSREKKESFPLTVTSAQKNPTAFYLCASRGLGGIEQFFGPGTRLTVL.

This chain uses TRBV9 with TRBJ1-1; D gene ambiguous. This CDR3 is built from 16 residues. V was shortened by 3 bases and J by 0 bases, with 15 bases between the two germline ends. Germline-derived CDR1 and CDR2 are SGDLS and YYNGEE. The CDR3 nucleotides are TGTGCCAGCAGCGGCAGACGGGGTCTAATGAACACTGAAGCTTTCTTT. Translated: CASSGRRGLMNTEAFF.

The chain combines TRBV19 with TRBJ2-1; 7 bases agree with TRBD2. There are 13 residues in the CDR3. CDR1 is LNHDA and CDR2 is SQIVND in the germline V gene (reference sequence). With V trimmed by 10 bases and J by 8 bases, 11 bases remained unmatched. In DNA form, the CDR3 reads TGTGCCACCATTGGCGGGAGTTGGGATGAGCAGTTCTTC. Translating gives CATIGGSWDEQFF.

This clone was seen only once. DNA of the CDR3: TGTGCCAGCAGCCAAGTCCCCGGGGCTAGCGGATCCTCCTACAATGAGCAGTTCTTC. It encodes CASSQVPGASGSSYNEQFF. The rearrangement joins TRBV4-2 to TRBJ2-1, with 7 bases that match TRBD2. CDR3 size: 19 residues. Germline loops: CDR1 LGHNA, CDR2 YNFKEQ. Unmatched junction bases numbered 12, after V lost 1 base and J lost 0 bases.

The gene calls are TRBV29-1 and TRBJ2-2; a possible D gene is TRBD1 (6 bases). There are 14 residues in the CDR3. V was pared by 2 bases and J by 4 bases, with 11 bases between. Germline V gives CDR1 SQVTM, CDR2 ANQGSEA. As DNA, the CDR3 is TGCAGCGTTGAAAAGGGGGTCGGCACCGGGGAGCTGTTTTTT. Translated: CSVEKGVGTGELFF.

The chain is built from TRBV4-1 and TRBJ2-1; TRBD2 is a possible D gene (7 bases). The germline V gene encodes CDR1 MGHRA and CDR2 YSYEKL. V was cut by 0 bases and J by 8 bases, with 20 bases left in between. The CDR3 runs to 17 residues. The CDR3 DNA reads as TGCGCCAGCAGCCAAGAAAGGGGGAGGGCCCTTTGGGATGAGCAGTTCTTC. Protein sequence: CASSQERGRALWDEQFF.

V usage is TRBV9 and J usage is TRBJ2-1; possibly TRBD1 for D (6 bases). The V gene's germline CDR1 is SGDLS and CDR2 YYNGEE. The CDR3 extends over 16 amino acids. V was trimmed by 0 bases and J by 0 bases, leaving 10 bases between them. The CDR3: CASSVASDSSYNEQFF. Here the CDR3 DNA reads TGTGCCAGCAGCGTAGCTTCGGACAGCTCCTACAATGAGCAGTTCTTC.

The V and J genes are TRBV7-3 and TRBJ2-2; 12 bases are a match to TRBD1. V dropped 10 bases and J dropped 12; count of bases not matched to a gene: 12. Germline loops: CDR1 SGHTA, CDR2 FQGTGA. The CDR3 consists of 14 residues. Here the CDR3 DNA reads TGTGCCACCGGGAGGGGACAGGGGGCGGGAAAGCTGTTTTTT. Its translation is CATGRGQGAGKLFF.

This chain uses TRBV18 with TRBJ1-5; no clear D. The CDR3 covers 14 residues. The V and J ends lost 3 bases and 0 bases respectively, with 6 bases between them. From germline, CDR1 is KGHSH and CDR2 LQKENI. In DNA form, the CDR3 reads TGTGCCAGCTCACCGTTAGATAGCAATCAGCCCCAGCATTTT. This codes for CASSPLDSNQPQHF. Based on the CDR3 plus reference TRBV18 and TRBJ1-5, the full variable domain is NAGVMQNPRHLVRRRGQEARLRCSPMKGHSHVYWYRQLPEEGLKFMVYLQKENIIDESGMPKERFSAEFPKEGPSILRIQQVVRGDSAAYFCASSPLDSNQPQHFGDGTRLSIL.

The chain is built from TRBV5-1 and TRBJ2-3; TRBD1 matches at 10 bases. The CDR3 consists of 16 residues. After removal of 2 bases from V and 4 bases from J, the junction contained 7 bases not matched to a gene. From germline, CDR1 is SGHRS and CDR2 YFSETQ. CDR3 nucleotides: TGCGCCAGCAGCTTAGATCCGGGACAGGGGTCAGATACGCAGTATTTT. Its translation: CASSLDPGQGSDTQYF.

This sequence joins TRBV6-5 and TRBJ1-3, with D uncertain. Germline V gives CDR1 MNHEY, CDR2 SVGAGI. The ends were cut back, 6 bases at V and 1 base at J, with 13 bases in the middle. The CDR3 has 15 amino acids. The CDR3 spells CASRDGVGSGNTIYF. CDR3 sequence (DNA): TGTGCCAGCAGGGACGGGGTGGGTTCTGGAAACACCATATATTTT.

The J gene is TRBJ2-1, the V gene TRBV11-2; D might be TRBD1 (6 bases). The germline V and J ends were trimmed by 5 bases and 10 bases, with 18 bases remaining between them. The germline CDR1 and CDR2 sequences are SGHAT and FQNNGV. The CDR3 is 14 residues long. This CDR3 is CASSLNSARGEQFF. For the CDR3, the DNA is TGTGCCAGCAGCCTAAACTCGGCCAGGGGAGAGCAGTTCTTC.

The DNA of the CDR3 is TGTGCCAGCAGCCCAGGCGAGCAGTACTTC. This translates into CASSPGEQYF. This chain joins TRBV27 and TRBJ2-7; no reliable D call. Trimming left V 6 bases short and J 6 bases short, with 6 bases between. The germline CDR1 and CDR2 sequences are MNHEY and SMNVEV (reference sequence). The CDR3 loop spans 10 amino acids.

The chain couples TRBV5-8 to TRBJ2-6; tentative D call: TRBD1 (5 bases). Trimming removed 7 bases at V and 2 bases at J, with 10 bases between. The CDR3 covers 14 residues. CDR1 is SGHTS, CDR2 YDEGEE, per germline. CDR3 region: CASGAGPGANVLTF. The CDR3 DNA reads as TGTGCCAGCGGGGCAGGGCCTGGGGCCAACGTCCTGACTTTC.

The V call is TRBV7-9, the J call TRBJ2-5, with 12 bases identical to TRBD2. With V trimmed by 1 base and J by 1 base, 10 bases remained unmatched. Germline values: CDR1 SEHNR, CDR2 FQNEAQ (reference sequence). This CDR3 comprises 19 residues. CDR3 nucleotide sequence: TGTGCCAGCAGCTTAGTAAATCTGGCTAGCGGGAGGGCCCAAGAGACCCAGTACTTC. The encoded protein is CASSLVNLASGRAQETQYF.

The chain links TRBV4-2 to TRBJ2-2, with D possibly being TRBD1 (6 bases). CDR1 and CDR2 (germline): LGHNA, YNFKEQ. V lost 0 bases to trimming and J lost 1 base, with 9 bases between them. The CDR3 covers 16 residues. In DNA form, the CDR3 reads TGTGCCAGCAGCCAAGATCTACAGGGGAACACCGGGGAGCTGTTTTTT. The encoded protein is CASSQDLQGNTGELFF.

This clone was seen a single time. V usage is TRBV5-1 and J usage is TRBJ2-6; a possible D gene is TRBD1 (5 bases). Trimming stripped 4 bases from V and 1 base from J, with 12 bases between. Germline values: CDR1 SGHRS, CDR2 YFSETQ. The CDR3 sequence is 16 residues long. In DNA form, the CDR3 reads TGCGCCAGCAGCGTAGGACACGAATCTGGGGCCAACGTCCTGACTTTC. Translated, it gives CASSVGHESGANVLTF.

The chain recombines TRBV14 with TRBJ2-7, with 8 bases matching TRBD1. V shed 4 bases, J shed 6 bases, and the junction held 8 bases outside the gene matches. This CDR3 is built from 14 residues. Germline V CDR1 and CDR2: SGHDN, FVKESK. CDR3 sequence (DNA): TGTGCCAGCAGCCCAACGACAGGGGAGCGCGAGCAGTACTTC. Its protein product is CASSPTTGEREQYF.

The J gene is TRBJ2-7, the V gene TRBV30; 10 bases are shared with TRBD2. Germline loops: CDR1 GTSNPN, CDR2 SVGIG (reference sequence). V lost 5 bases to trimming and J lost 3 bases; unmatched junction nucleotides: 10. This CDR3 contains 15 residues. CDR3 DNA sequence: TGTGCCTGGCGGACTAGCGGAAGACTTAGCTACGAGCAGTACTTC. Residues: CAWRTSGRLSYEQYF.

This clone has only one observation. The chain combines TRBV6-5 with TRBJ2-1; 11 nucleotides agree with TRBD2. Germline V gives CDR1 MNHEY, CDR2 SVGAGI. The CDR3 length is 15 residues. V was clipped by 4 bases and J by 8 bases; unmatched bases: 7. The CDR3 reads CASSSLAGVRDEQFF. The CDR3 bases are TGTGCCAGCAGTTCACTAGCGGGAGTACGGGATGAGCAGTTCTTC.

The J gene is TRBJ2-7, the V gene TRBV10-3; 9 bases are a match to TRBD2. The J segment lost 5 bases and the V segment lost 5 bases, leaving 13 bases of the junction unmatched. The CDR3 is 16 residues long. Per the germline V gene, CDR1 is ENHRY and CDR2 is SYGVKD. The CDR3 region is CAISLLGREGRDEQYF. For the CDR3, the DNA is TGTGCCATCAGTTTACTAGGGCGGGAGGGCCGCGACGAGCAGTACTTC.

The chain combines TRBV6-1 with TRBJ1-4; no clear D. Germline V lookup: CDR1 MNHNS, CDR2 SASEGT. This CDR3 is built from 18 residues. V lost 4 bases, J lost 0 bases, and 18 bases lay in between. The CDR3 loop reads CASSGTSVYTATNEKLFF. CDR3 in DNA: TGTGCCAGCAGTGGAACAAGCGTTTACACCGCAACTAATGAAAAACTGTTTTTT.

On this clone: Likely a read error: the CDR3 ends without its conserved phenylalanine or tryptophan. The DNA is omitted, as the CDR3 cannot be located on it reliably, and the CDR3 follows TCRdb's listing. This sequence joins TRBV5-1 and TRBJ1-3. In germline, CDR1 is SGHRS, CDR2 YFSETQ. Counting both end residues, the CDR3 totals 8 amino acids. CDR3 protein: CASSLTSL.

V usage is TRBV18 and J usage is TRBJ2-7, with 9 positions matching TRBD2. V lost 3 bases, J lost 6 bases, and 6 bases stayed unmatched. Germline lookup yields CDR1 KGHSH and CDR2 LQKENI. This CDR3 is 14 amino acids long. The CDR3 region has the DNA TGTGCCAGCTCACCTAGGACTAGCGATGGCGAGCAGTACTTC. This sequence encodes CASSPRTSDGEQYF.

This chain links TRBV27 with TRBJ2-1; 9 bases line up with TRBD1. The CDR3 has 15 residues. J gave up 7 bases and V 4 bases, and 8 bases lay outside the gene matches. CDR1 and CDR2 from the germline V gene are MNHEY and SMNVEV (reference sequence). DNA for the CDR3: TGTGCCAGCAGTTCGGACAGGGGTTTAACAAATGAGCAGTTCTTC. It specifies CASSSDRGLTNEQFF.

The chain uses TRBV28 and TRBJ2-3; a weak D match, TRBD1 (7 bases). The V and J ends lost 7 bases and 5 bases respectively, with 19 bases between them. The CDR3 is made up of 15 amino acids. The germline gives CDR1 MDHEN, CDR2 SYDVKM. CDR3 sequence reads: CASNSRQGGLDTQYF. DNA for the CDR3: TGTGCCAGCAACTCCCGACAGGGAGGTTTAGATACGCAGTATTTT.

This sequence joins TRBV4-3 and TRBJ1-3; 8 bases align to TRBD1. V was pared by 2 bases and J by 0 bases, with 6 bases of the junction left unmatched. Per germline, CDR1 LGHNA and CDR2 YSLEER. The CDR3 contains 17 residues. The DNA of the CDR3 is TGCGCCAGCAGCCAACTTACAGGGGGGTCCTCTGGAAACACCATATATTTT. Protein product: CASSQLTGGSSGNTIYF.

The chain links TRBV10-3 to TRBJ2-7; 8 bases match TRBD1. The CDR3 sequence is 17 residues long. V lost 3 bases to trimming and J lost 5 bases; unmatched junction nucleotides: 15. Looked up from germline, CDR1 is ENHRY and CDR2 is SYGVKD. The CDR3 region is CAISDPSPDREEDEQYF. CDR3 bases: TGTGCCATCAGTGACCCCTCCCCGGACAGGGAGGAGGACGAGCAGTACTTC.

The gene calls are TRBV5-4 and TRBJ2-5; D is perhaps TRBD2 (5 bases). Per the germline V gene, CDR1 is SGHNT and CDR2 is YYREEE (reference sequence). The V gene lost 4 bases and the J gene lost 2 bases, with 18 bases spanning the gap. The CDR3 runs to 16 residues. The CDR3 sequence: CASSVPGRGGQETQYF. CDR3 DNA sequence: TGTGCCAGCAGCGTGCCGGGGAGAGGTGGGCAAGAGACCCAGTACTTC.

The chain joins TRBV4-1 to TRBJ1-4; 8 nucleotides line up with TRBD1. V lost 3 bases, J lost 11 bases, and 14 bases stayed unmatched. The CDR3 contains 16 residues. Germline V gives CDR1 MGHRA, CDR2 YSYEKL. This CDR3 reads CASSQLGQGRGIKLFF. CDR3 DNA sequence: TGCGCCAGCAGCCAGCTTGGACAGGGTCGTGGAATTAAACTGTTTTTT.